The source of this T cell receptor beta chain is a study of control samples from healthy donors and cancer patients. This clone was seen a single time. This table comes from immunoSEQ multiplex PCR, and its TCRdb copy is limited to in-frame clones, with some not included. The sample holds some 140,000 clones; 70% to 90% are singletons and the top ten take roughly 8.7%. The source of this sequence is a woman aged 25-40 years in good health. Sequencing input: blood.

CDR3 in amino acids: CASSYSVAGPYEQYF. The CDR3 nucleotides are TGTGCCAGCAGTTACTCCGTCGCAGGGCCCTACGAGCAGTACTTC. The J gene is TRBJ2-7, the V gene TRBV6-5; D is possibly TRBD1 (5 bases). V lost 0 bases and J lost 2, with 11 bases in between. The CDR3 consists of 15 residues. Germline V gene data show CDR1 as MNHEY and CDR2 as SVGAGI.